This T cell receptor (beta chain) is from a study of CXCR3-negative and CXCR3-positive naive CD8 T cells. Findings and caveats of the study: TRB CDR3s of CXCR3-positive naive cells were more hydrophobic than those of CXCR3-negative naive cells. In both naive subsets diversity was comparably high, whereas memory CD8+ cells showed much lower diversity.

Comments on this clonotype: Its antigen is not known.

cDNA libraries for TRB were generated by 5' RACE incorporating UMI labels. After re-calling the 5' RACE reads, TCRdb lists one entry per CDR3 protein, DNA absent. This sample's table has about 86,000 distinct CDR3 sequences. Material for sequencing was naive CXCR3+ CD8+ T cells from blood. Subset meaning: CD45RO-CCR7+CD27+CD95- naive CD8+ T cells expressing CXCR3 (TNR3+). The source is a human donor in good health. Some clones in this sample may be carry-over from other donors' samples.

The CDR3 loop is CASSSPQREDHNNEQFF. The rearrangement links TRBV12-3 or TRBV12-4 to TRBJ2-1; the TCRdb D gene call, TRBD2, has no DNA to confirm it. The CDR3 extends over 17 amino acids.